These T cell receptor beta chains were read from a single sample in a study of shared clonotypes between healthy human individuals. Sequenced by immunoSEQ multiplex PCR; TCRdb stores in-frame clones only, minus some. The profile shows millions of clones, more than 85% of them singletons. The sample consisted of naive CD4+ T cells from PBMCs. The receptors derive from a man aged 18 to 29 in good health. Some clones in this sample may be carry-over from other donors' samples. Each CDR3 is given with its conserved first and last residue. The D gene is left open where the match is weak. Rows may omit the clone size; those that give it use once, few, many or a size class.

v_gene: TRBV30; j_gene: TRBJ2-5; d_gene: TRBD1; abundance: .; CDR3nt: TGTGCCTGGCGGCAGGGGGATTACGCGCAGTACTTC; CDR3aa: CAWRQGDYAQYF
v_gene: TRBV10-3; j_gene: TRBJ1-2; d_gene: TRBD1; abundance: .; CDR3nt: TGTGCCATCAGTGGGACAGGAGCTAACTATGGCTACACCTTC; CDR3aa: CAISGTGANYGYTF
v_gene: TRBV5-1; j_gene: TRBJ2-7; d_gene: TRBD1; abundance: .; CDR3nt: TGCGCCAGCAGCACGGGACAGGGTGGCGAGCAGTACTTC; CDR3aa: CASSTGQGGEQYF
v_gene: TRBV30; j_gene: TRBJ2-3; d_gene: .; abundance: .; CDR3nt: TGTGCCTCAGGGAGAGATACGCAGTATTTT; CDR3aa: CASGRDTQYF
v_gene: TRBV5-1; j_gene: TRBJ2-2; d_gene: TRBD1; abundance: once; CDR3nt: TGCGCCAGCAGTAACAGGGGGGACACCGGGGAGCTGTTTTTT; CDR3aa: CASSNRGDTGELFF
v_gene: TRBV7-2; j_gene: TRBJ2-1; d_gene: TRBD2; abundance: .; CDR3nt: TGTGCCAGCAGCTCGCCGACTAGCGGGAGGGGCAATGAGCAGTTCTTC; CDR3aa: CASSSPTSGRGNEQFF
v_gene: TRBV29-1; j_gene: TRBJ2-1; d_gene: TRBD2; abundance: once; CDR3nt: TGCAGCGTTGAAGATAGACTAGCGGGAGGGGATGAGCAGTTCTTC; CDR3aa: CSVEDRLAGGDEQFF
v_gene: TRBV11-2; j_gene: TRBJ1-2; d_gene: .; abundance: .; CDR3nt: TGTGCCAGCAGCCCCCGGGCAGGGAATTATGGCTACACCTTC; CDR3aa: CASSPRAGNYGYTF
v_gene: TRBV2; j_gene: TRBJ2-1; d_gene: TRBD1; abundance: .; CDR3nt: TGTGCCAGCAGCGGACAGGGGAGAGCGCACAATGAGCAGTTCTTC; CDR3aa: CASSGQGRAHNEQFF
v_gene: TRBV9; j_gene: TRBJ2-5; d_gene: .; abundance: .; CDR3nt: TGTGCCAGCAGCTCCCTACCCTGGGAGACCCAGTACTTC; CDR3aa: CASSSLPWETQYF
v_gene: TRBV7-8; j_gene: TRBJ2-7; d_gene: .; abundance: .; CDR3nt: TGTGCCAGCAGCTTTAACCCTCCAGGGTTGGGTGAGCAGTACTTC; CDR3aa: CASSFNPPGLGEQYF
v_gene: TRBV19; j_gene: TRBJ2-1; d_gene: .; abundance: .; CDR3nt: TGTGCCAGTAGTATCGGGTTCTGGTCGAGCTCCTACAATGAGCAGTTCTTC; CDR3aa: CASSIGFWSSSYNEQFF
v_gene: TRBV5-1; j_gene: TRBJ2-2; d_gene: .; abundance: .; CDR3nt: TGCGCCAGCCACAATCCCCCCGGGGAGCTGTTTTTT; CDR3aa: CASHNPPGELFF
v_gene: TRBV4-1; j_gene: TRBJ1-2; d_gene: .; abundance: .; CDR3nt: TGCGCCAGCAGCCAAGACGACGGTAACTATGGCTACACCTTC; CDR3aa: CASSQDDGNYGYTF
v_gene: TRBV29-1; j_gene: TRBJ2-1; d_gene: TRBD1; abundance: .; CDR3nt: TGCAGCGTGGCCGGGACAGGGGGTTCAGGGGAGCAGTTCTTC; CDR3aa: CSVAGTGGSGEQFF
v_gene: TRBV10-1; j_gene: TRBJ2-1; d_gene: .; abundance: .; CDR3nt: TGCGCCAGCAGTGTGGAGGGAAGAGCGAATGAGCAGTTCTTC; CDR3aa: CASSVEGRANEQFF
v_gene: TRBV9; j_gene: TRBJ2-2; d_gene: .; abundance: .; CDR3nt: TGTGCCAGCAGCGTACATTTAGCCCCTGAAGCCGGGGAGCTGTTTTTT; CDR3aa: CASSVHLAPEAGELFF
v_gene: TRBV7-9; j_gene: TRBJ2-7; d_gene: TRBD2; abundance: .; CDR3nt: TGTGCCAGCAGCTCCCCTAGCGGGGCCGATGGGGAGCAGTACTTC; CDR3aa: CASSSPSGADGEQYF
v_gene: TRBV15; j_gene: TRBJ2-5; d_gene: .; abundance: .; CDR3nt: TGTGCCACCAGTCGCAATAGGCAGACCCAGTACTTC; CDR3aa: CATSRNRQTQYF
v_gene: TRBV2; j_gene: TRBJ2-7; d_gene: TRBD1; abundance: .; CDR3nt: TGTGCCAGCAGTGGGGACAGGGTATACGAGCAGTACTTC; CDR3aa: CASSGDRVYEQYF
v_gene: TRBV5-1; j_gene: TRBJ1-4; d_gene: TRBD1; abundance: .; CDR3nt: TGCGCCAGCAGCTTTGGACAGGGGTTAACTAATGAAAAACTGTTTTTT; CDR3aa: CASSFGQGLTNEKLFF
v_gene: TRBV28; j_gene: TRBJ1-2; d_gene: TRBD1; abundance: .; CDR3nt: TGTGCCAGCAGGTACCGGGACAGGGGGATGTATGGCTACACCTTC; CDR3aa: CASRYRDRGMYGYTF
v_gene: TRBV6-1; j_gene: TRBJ2-7; d_gene: TRBD2; abundance: .; CDR3nt: TGTGCCAGCAGGGGGGAGGGAGCCTACGAGCAGTACTTC; CDR3aa: CASRGEGAYEQYF
v_gene: TRBV5-8; j_gene: TRBJ1-3; d_gene: .; abundance: .; CDR3nt: TGTGCCAGCAGCACGTGGGATGGAAACACCATATATTTT; CDR3aa: CASSTWDGNTIYF
v_gene: TRBV5-1; j_gene: TRBJ2-1; d_gene: TRBD2; abundance: .; CDR3nt: TGCGCCAGCAGCCAGGGGGGACTAGCGGGAGGATCCCCCCATGAGCAGTTCTTC; CDR3aa: CASSQGGLAGGSPHEQFF
v_gene: TRBV7-8; j_gene: TRBJ2-1; d_gene: .; abundance: .; CDR3nt: TGTGCCAGCAGCTTTCTCCCCACATACAATGAGCAGTTCTTC; CDR3aa: CASSFLPTYNEQFF
v_gene: TRBV5-1; j_gene: TRBJ2-1; d_gene: .; abundance: .; CDR3nt: TGCGCCAGCAGGCGGACGCCAGTCTTCAATGAGCAGTTCTTC; CDR3aa: CASRRTPVFNEQFF
v_gene: TRBV18; j_gene: TRBJ1-4; d_gene: .; abundance: .; CDR3nt: TGTGCCAGCTCACCTTCGGACGGGAGACGAGAAAAACTGTTTTTT; CDR3aa: CASSPSDGRREKLFF
v_gene: TRBV2; j_gene: TRBJ2-3; d_gene: TRBD2; abundance: .; CDR3nt: TGTGCCAGCGGAGGACTAGCGTTGGGCACAGATACGCAGTATTTT; CDR3aa: CASGGLALGTDTQYF
v_gene: TRBV11-1; j_gene: TRBJ2-4; d_gene: TRBD2; abundance: .; CDR3nt: TGTGCCAGCAGCTACCGGGGTAGCGGGAGTAAGAACATTCAGTACTTC; CDR3aa: CASSYRGSGSKNIQYF
v_gene: TRBV11-2; j_gene: TRBJ1-2; d_gene: .; abundance: once; CDR3nt: TGTGCCAGCAGCTTTGGTACAGGGCGCACTAACTATGGCTACACCTTC; CDR3aa: CASSFGTGRTNYGYTF
v_gene: TRBV4-1; j_gene: TRBJ2-7; d_gene: .; abundance: .; CDR3nt: TGCGCCAGCAGCCACATACACAGGGGGGGCTACGAGCAGTACTTC; CDR3aa: CASSHIHRGGYEQYF
v_gene: TRBV7-8; j_gene: TRBJ1-1; d_gene: TRBD1; abundance: .; CDR3nt: TGTGCCAGCAGCTTCGGACAGGGGACTGAAGCTTTCTTT; CDR3aa: CASSFGQGTEAFF
v_gene: TRBV4-1; j_gene: TRBJ2-3; d_gene: TRBD2; abundance: once; CDR3nt: TGCGCCAGCAGCCAACCCCTAGCGGGAGCGCAAGATACGCAGTATTTT; CDR3aa: CASSQPLAGAQDTQYF
v_gene: TRBV2; j_gene: TRBJ2-7; d_gene: .; abundance: .; CDR3nt: TGTGCCAGCAGTGAAGAGGGCTTCGAGCAGTACTTC; CDR3aa: CASSEEGFEQYF
v_gene: TRBV20-1; j_gene: TRBJ2-7; d_gene: .; abundance: .; CDR3nt: TGCAGTGCTAGAATGACAGACGAGCAGTACTTC; CDR3aa: CSARMTDEQYF
v_gene: TRBV5-1; j_gene: TRBJ2-1; d_gene: TRBD2; abundance: .; CDR3nt: TGCGCCAGCAATAGGCTAGCGGGAGCCAACAATGAGCAGTTCTTC; CDR3aa: CASNRLAGANNEQFF
v_gene: TRBV27; j_gene: TRBJ1-1; d_gene: .; abundance: .; CDR3nt: TGTGCCAGCAGTTTATTGCTGAACACTGAAGCTTTCTTT; CDR3aa: CASSLLLNTEAFF
v_gene: TRBV18; j_gene: TRBJ2-7; d_gene: TRBD2; abundance: .; CDR3nt: TGTGCCAGCTCACCACCGTGGGCTAGCGGGTCGGGCTACGAGCAGTACTTC; CDR3aa: CASSPPWASGSGYEQYF
v_gene: TRBV5-1; j_gene: TRBJ2-1; d_gene: .; abundance: once; CDR3nt: TGCGCCAGCAGCCCGGACTGGTCCGACAATGAGCAGTTCTTC; CDR3aa: CASSPDWSDNEQFF
v_gene: TRBV10-3; j_gene: TRBJ1-3; d_gene: .; abundance: .; CDR3nt: TGTGCCATCAGTGAGGGGACGGGAAACACCATATATTTT; CDR3aa: CAISEGTGNTIYF
v_gene: TRBV11-1; j_gene: TRBJ2-1; d_gene: .; abundance: .; CDR3nt: TGTGCCAGCAGCCTAGAGTTGGTCTTTGTAGATGAGCAGTTCTTC; CDR3aa: CASSLELVFVDEQFF
v_gene: TRBV7-3; j_gene: TRBJ1-1; d_gene: .; abundance: few; CDR3nt: TGTGCCAGCAGCTACGACAGGAACACTGAAGCTTTCTTT; CDR3aa: CASSYDRNTEAFF
v_gene: TRBV19; j_gene: TRBJ1-2; d_gene: .; abundance: .; CDR3nt: TGTGCCAGTAGTATAAACGGAAAATACACCTTC; CDR3aa: CASSINGKYTF
v_gene: TRBV11-2; j_gene: TRBJ1-2; d_gene: TRBD1; abundance: .; CDR3nt: TGTGCCAGCAGCTTAGGGACAGGGAACTATGGCTACACCTTC; CDR3aa: CASSLGTGNYGYTF